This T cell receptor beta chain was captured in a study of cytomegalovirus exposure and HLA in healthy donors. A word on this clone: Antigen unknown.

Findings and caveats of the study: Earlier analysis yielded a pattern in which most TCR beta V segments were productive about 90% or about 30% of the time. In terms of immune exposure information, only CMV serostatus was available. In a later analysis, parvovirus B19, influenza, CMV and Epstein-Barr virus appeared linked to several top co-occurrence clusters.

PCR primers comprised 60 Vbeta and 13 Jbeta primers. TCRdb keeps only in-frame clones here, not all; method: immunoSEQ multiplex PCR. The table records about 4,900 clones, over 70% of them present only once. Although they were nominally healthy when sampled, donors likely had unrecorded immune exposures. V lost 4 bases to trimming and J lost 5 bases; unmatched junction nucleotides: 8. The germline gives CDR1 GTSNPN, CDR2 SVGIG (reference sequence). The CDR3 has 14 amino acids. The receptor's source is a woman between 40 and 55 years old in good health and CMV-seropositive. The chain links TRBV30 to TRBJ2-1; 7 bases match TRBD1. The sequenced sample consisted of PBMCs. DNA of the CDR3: TGTGCCTGGACTCCGGGACAGAGTAACAATGAGCAGTTCTTC. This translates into CAWTPGQSNNEQFF.